This T cell receptor beta chain was identified during a study of blood T cells in healthy people across ages. About the research overall: T cells yielded about one barcoded beta molecule per two cells through template switching. Study-wide results and limits: A roughly linear fall in TCR beta diversity per million T cells was seen with increasing age. Leaving the PBMCs unsorted stopped any conclusive comparison of naive versus antigen-experienced cells.

This clonotype was counted only a few times. No antigen is known for it. The use of a sample-barcoded 5' primer and a J-beta primer mix characterized a second PCR of roughly 6 to 11 cycles. Every sample gave at least 3 million paired-end reads containing CDR3. Each CDR3 protein gets one entry after TCRdb re-called the 5' RACE reads with MiXCR. The data show more than 1 million distinct CDR3 sequences, with more than 35% seen just once and over 15% held by the top ten. The source of this sequence is a woman aged 60-75 years in good health. Sequencing used blood.

The CDR3 DNA sequence: TGTGCCTGGAGTGGGAGAAGGCAGGGGAAAGATACGCAGTATTTT. This translates into CAWSGRRQGKDTQYF. The rearrangement links TRBV30 to TRBJ2-3, with D possibly TRBD1 on 6 matching bases. This CDR3 spans 15 amino acids. Germline V CDR1 and CDR2: GTSNPN, SVGIG (reference sequence). V shed 1 base and J shed 5 bases, with 16 bases lying between them.